Listed here is a single T cell receptor (beta chain). In the original workflow: Amplification of reference gene primers provided the estimated nucleated cell counts. Measured with immunoSEQ multiplex PCR; TCRdb has only the in-frame clones, and not every one. V and J calls and clone size come straight from that table; D and trimming were deduced from the DNA. This sample has 150,000 to 200,000 clones; approximately 80% occur once, and the top ten carry roughly 9.1%. This sample is part of a study of blood T cell repertoires in COVID-19. Whole-study context: PBMCs, B-cell-depleted T cells, or T cells were the source of the cDNA or gDNA that made up the material.

CDR1 and CDR2 from the germline V gene are LNHDA and SQIVND (reference sequence). This CDR3 has 16 amino acids. Between the trimmed V and J ends, which lost 8 bases and 0 bases, there was a span of 17 bases. The chain employs TRBV19 and TRBJ1-3; unclear D gene. The sequence came from a woman aged 80 or over with active or convalescent COVID-19. The material sequenced was peripheral blood. The chain's CDR3 is CASLNPAGSSGNTIYF. CDR3 DNA: TGTGCCAGTTTGAATCCGGCGGGGAGCTCTGGAAACACCATATATTTT.